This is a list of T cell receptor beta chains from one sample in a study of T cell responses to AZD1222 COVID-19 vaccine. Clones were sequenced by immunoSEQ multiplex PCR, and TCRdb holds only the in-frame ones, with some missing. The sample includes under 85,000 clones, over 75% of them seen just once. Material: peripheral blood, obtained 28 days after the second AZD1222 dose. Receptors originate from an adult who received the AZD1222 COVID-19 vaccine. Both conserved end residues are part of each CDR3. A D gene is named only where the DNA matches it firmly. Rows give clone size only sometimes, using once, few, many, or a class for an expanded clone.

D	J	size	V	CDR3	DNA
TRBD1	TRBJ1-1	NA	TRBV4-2	CASSQVTGGLNTEAFF	TGTGCCAGCAGCCAAGTTACAGGGGGCCTGAACACTGAAGCTTTCTTT
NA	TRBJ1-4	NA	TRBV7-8	CASSPDTFNEKLFF	TGTGCCAGCAGCCCTGACACCTTTAATGAAAAACTGTTTTTT
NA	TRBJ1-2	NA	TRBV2	CASSVERVYGYTF	TGTGCCAGCAGTGTGGAAAGGGTTTATGGCTACACCTTC
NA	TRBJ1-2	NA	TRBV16	CASSQGRGAGYTF	TGTGCCAGCAGCCAAGGCAGAGGGGCTGGCTACACCTTC
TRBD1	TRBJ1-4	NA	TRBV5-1	CASSTGTGDEKLFF	TGCGCCAGCAGTACCGGGACAGGGGATGAAAAACTGTTTTTT
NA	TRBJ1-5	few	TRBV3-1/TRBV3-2	CASSHRQVQPQHF	TGTGCCAGCAGCCATAGACAGGTACAGCCCCAGCATTTT
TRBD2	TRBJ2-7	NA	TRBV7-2	CASSPSGRGSYEQYF	TGTGCCAGCAGCCCTAGCGGGAGGGGGTCCTACGAGCAGTACTTC
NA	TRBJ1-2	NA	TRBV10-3	CAISEAGSNYGYTF	TGTGCCATCAGTGAGGCAGGTTCTAACTATGGCTACACCTTC
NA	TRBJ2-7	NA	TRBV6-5	CASSYSILQVREEQYF	TGTGCCAGCAGTTACTCGATCCTCCAAGTCCGTGAGGAGCAGTACTTC
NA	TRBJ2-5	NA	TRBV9	CASSVVSISETQYF	TGTGCCAGCAGCGTAGTGAGTATTTCAGAGACCCAGTACTTC
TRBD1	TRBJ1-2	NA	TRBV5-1	CASSFGQADGYTF	TGCGCCAGCAGCTTTGGACAGGCCGACGGCTACACCTTC
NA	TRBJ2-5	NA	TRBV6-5	CASSYRGETQYF	TGTGCCAGCAGTTACCGGGGAGAGACCCAGTACTTC
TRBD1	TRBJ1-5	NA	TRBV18	CASNGQGANQPQHF	TGTGCCAGCAATGGACAGGGGGCCAATCAGCCCCAGCATTTT
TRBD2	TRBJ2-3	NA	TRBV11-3	CASSLTSGVFTDTQYF	TGTGCCAGCAGCTTGACTAGCGGAGTATTCACAGATACGCAGTATTTT
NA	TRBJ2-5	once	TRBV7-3	CASSLQGAGETQYF	TGTGCCAGCAGCTTACAAGGGGCCGGAGAGACCCAGTACTTC
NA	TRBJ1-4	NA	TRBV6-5	CASSLWPGEKLFF	TGTGCCAGCAGTTTGTGGCCGGGTGAAAAACTGTTTTTT
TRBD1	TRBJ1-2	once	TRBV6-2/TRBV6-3	CASSYDRGRLDGYTF	TGTGCCAGCAGTTACGACAGGGGTAGATTGGATGGCTACACCTTC
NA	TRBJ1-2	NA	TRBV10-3	CAISEAGNGYTF	TGTGCCATCAGTGAAGCGGGGAATGGCTACACCTTC
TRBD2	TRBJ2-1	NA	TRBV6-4	CASSDSSSGGANEQFF	TGTGCCAGCAGTGACTCATCTAGCGGGGGGGCCAATGAGCAGTTCTTC
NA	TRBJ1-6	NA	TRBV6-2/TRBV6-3	CASSPRRPLNNSPLHF	TGTGCCAGCAGCCCACGGAGGCCTTTGAACAATTCACCCCTCCACTTT
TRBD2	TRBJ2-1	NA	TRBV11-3	CASSLEAGGGYNEQFF	TGTGCCAGCAGCTTAGAGGCGGGAGGCGGTTACAATGAGCAGTTCTTC
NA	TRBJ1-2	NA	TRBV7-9	CASSSGNYGYTF	TGTGCCAGCAGCTCGGGAAACTATGGCTACACCTTC